A selection of T cell receptor beta chains follows, all from one sample in a study of T-cell reconstitution after alpha-beta-depleted transplantation in children. TCRdb re-called the PCR reads with MiXCR, one entry per CDR3 protein. The sample gives about 310,000 distinct CDR3 sequences, around 25% of which show up once; approximately 11% is in the top ten. Specimen: PBMCs, mostly from graft donor cells, collected 180 days after TCRalphabeta/CD19-depleted stem cell transplant. These receptors were taken from a male patient under 18 who had a stem cell transplant for acute lymphoblastic leukemia, so the T cells may come from the graft donor. Both conserved end residues are part of each CDR3. The D gene is left open where the match is weak. Some rows mark clone size as missing; the rest say once, few, many or name a class of expanded clone.

>TRBJ2-1|TRBD2|NA|TRBV20-1
CCARGLAEGTSYNEQFF
TGCTGTGCTAGGGGACTAGCGGAGGGGACATCCTACAATGAGCAGTTCTTC
>TRBJ1-3|NA|few|TRBV7-9
CASSTHVSSGNTIYF
TGTGCCAGCAGCACACATGTAAGCTCTGGAAACACCATATATTTT
>TRBJ2-7|NA|few|TRBV4-2
CASSQGGMGYEQYF
TGTGCCAGCAGCCAAGGTGGGATGGGCTACGAGCAGTACTTC
>TRBJ2-7|TRBD2|NA|TRBV19
CASSADHGRAYEQYF
TGTGCCAGTAGTGCGGACCACGGGAGGGCCTACGAGCAGTACTTC
>TRBJ1-2|NA|few|TRBV21-1
CASSKAHSRFNYGYTF
TGTGCCAGCAGCAAAGCCCATTCTAGGTTTAACTATGGCTACACCTTC
>TRBJ2-1|NA|NA|TRBV7-9
CASSSKNEQFF
TGTGCCAGCAGCTCGAAAAATGAGCAGTTCTTC
>TRBJ2-3|TRBD2|few|TRBV11-2
CACGREFYTDTQYF
TGTGCCTGCGGGCGGGAGTTTTACACAGATACGCAGTATTTT
>TRBJ2-7|NA|NA|TRBV7-9
CASSSLNPSYEQYF
TGTGCCAGCAGCTCACTAAACCCTTCCTACGAGCAGTACTTC
>TRBJ2-7|NA|few|TRBV25-1
CASSLLETTEQYF
TGTGCCAGCAGTCTCTTAGAGACTACTGAGCAGTACTTC
>TRBJ2-7|NA|few|TRBV20-1
CSAPISSGGPSYYEQYF
TGCAGTGCCCCTATTAGTTCCGGGGGGCCAAGCTACTACGAGCAGTACTTC
>TRBJ2-3|TRBD2|few|TRBV27
CASSLRGWGSTDTQYF
TGTGCCAGCAGTTTGCGGGGGTGGGGTAGCACAGATACGCAGTATTTT
>TRBJ2-2|TRBD1|NA|TRBV27
CASSFGQGRNTGELFF
TGTGCCAGCAGTTTTGGACAGGGGCGGAACACCGGGGAGCTGTTTTTT
>TRBJ2-1|TRBD2|NA|TRBV20-1
CSATGGLAYNEQFF
TGCAGCGCCACGGGGGGACTAGCCTACAATGAGCAGTTCTTC
>TRBJ2-3|TRBD1|NA|TRBV11-2
CASSLTPGTGGHTQYF
TGTGCCAGCAGCTTAACACCCGGGACAGGGGGCCATACGCAGTATTTT
>TRBJ2-6|TRBD1|few|TRBV6-2/TRBV6-3
CASSWLRTGRSGANVLTF
TGTGCCAGCAGTTGGCTCAGGACAGGGCGATCCGGGGCCAACGTCCTGACTTTC
>TRBJ2-6|NA|few|TRBV5-1
CASSGFVGGYGGANVLTF
TGCGCCAGCAGCGGATTTGTGGGGGGATACGGTGGGGCCAACGTCCTGACTTTC
>TRBJ1-2|NA|NA|TRBV10-3
CAISVGDWGLYGYTF
TGTGCCATCAGTGTGGGGGACTGGGGGCTCTATGGCTACACCTTC
>TRBJ2-7|NA|NA|TRBV18
CASSPSPERALYEQYF
TGTGCCAGCTCCCCCTCCCCCGAGCGGGCACTCTACGAGCAGTACTTC
>TRBJ2-1|NA|NA|TRBV7-8
CASSPPLDVEQFF
TGTGCCAGCAGCCCCCCTTTAGATGTTGAGCAGTTCTTC
>TRBJ2-3|NA|NA|TRBV9
CASSGRYGGTQYF
TGTGCCAGCAGCGGACGATATGGCGGTACGCAGTATTTT
>TRBJ2-2|NA|NA|TRBV6-1
CASSGNGELFF
TGTGCCAGCAGTGGCAACGGGGAGCTGTTTTTT
>TRBJ1-2|TRBD1|NA|TRBV18
CASSDRLNRNGYTF
TGTGCCAGCTCGGACAGGCTAAATAGGAATGGCTACACCTTC
>TRBJ1-1|NA|once|TRBV4-2
CASSQGVANTEAFF
TGTGCCAGCAGCCAAGGGGTTGCTAACACTGAAGCTTTCTTT
>TRBJ1-2|NA|few|TRBV7-3
CASSVIQGAGYTF
TGTGCCAGCAGCGTGATACAGGGCGCGGGCTACACCTTC
>TRBJ2-7|TRBD1|NA|TRBV5-1
CASSLYRGEQYF
TGCGCCAGCAGCTTATACAGGGGCGAGCAGTACTTC
>TRBJ2-3|TRBD2|few|TRBV5-1
CASKREGQVDTQYF
TGCGCCAGCAAACGGGAGGGCCAGGTAGATACGCAGTATTTT
>TRBJ2-7|TRBD2|many|TRBV10-3
CAISSLAGVSYEQYF
TGTGCCATCAGCTCCCTAGCGGGAGTATCCTACGAGCAGTACTTC
>TRBJ2-7|NA|NA|TRBV4-3
CASSQGIRAYEQYF
TGCGCCAGCAGCCAAGGAATCAGGGCCTACGAGCAGTACTTC
>TRBJ1-4|NA|few|TRBV10-3
CAISPRDGPSEKLFF
TGTGCCATCAGCCCCAGGGACGGCCCATCAGAAAAACTGTTTTTT
>TRBJ2-2|TRBD2|few|TRBV13
CASSILAGETGELFF
TGTGCCAGCAGCATACTAGCGGGAGAGACCGGGGAGCTGTTTTTT
>TRBJ2-2|NA|NA|TRBV20-1
CSATRANTGELFF
TGCAGTGCTACCCGGGCAAACACCGGGGAGCTGTTTTTT
>TRBJ2-7|TRBD2|NA|TRBV4-2
CASSQGTSGRGMGEQYF
TGTGCCAGCAGCCAAGGGACTAGCGGGAGAGGAATGGGGGAGCAGTACTTC
>TRBJ2-2|TRBD2|few|TRBV24-1
CATSDAGEVTGELFF
TGTGCCACCAGTGACGCGGGAGAGGTTACCGGGGAGCTGTTTTTT
>TRBJ2-7|NA|NA|TRBV5-1
CASSPSVVGRYEQYF
TGCGCCAGCAGCCCGTCAGTGGTGGGGCGCTACGAGCAGTACTTC
>TRBJ2-1|TRBD2|NA|TRBV12-3/TRBV12-4
CASRPRLAGLYNEQFF
TGTGCCAGCAGGCCCCGACTAGCGGGACTGTACAATGAGCAGTTCTTC
>TRBJ2-5|NA|NA|TRBV21-1
CASSKRQGQETQYF
TGTGCCAGCAGCAAGAGGCAGGGGCAAGAGACCCAGTACTTC
>TRBJ2-1|TRBD2|many|TRBV12-3/TRBV12-4
CASSLGLAGQFF
TGTGCCAGCAGTTTGGGACTAGCGGGGCAGTTCTTC
>TRBJ1-2|TRBD1|few|TRBV3-1
CASSVRTGTVLYGYTF
TGTGCCAGCAGCGTGAGAACCGGGACAGTCCTCTATGGCTACACCTTC
>TRBJ2-5|NA|few|TRBV9
CASSEGPTGTQYF
TGTGCCAGCAGCGAGGGACCTACAGGGACCCAGTACTTC
>TRBJ2-6|TRBD2|few|TRBV3-1
CASSQNKLAGTSGANVLTF
TGTGCCAGCAGCCAAAACAAACTAGCGGGAACCTCTGGGGCCAACGTCCTGACTTTC
>TRBJ2-7|TRBD2|NA|TRBV4-1
CASRAIGGSSYEQYF
TGCGCCAGCAGGGCGATTGGCGGGAGTTCCTACGAGCAGTACTTC
>TRBJ2-1|TRBD2|NA|TRBV9
CASSVDIAGGIYNEQFF
TGTGCCAGCAGCGTAGACATAGCGGGGGGAATATACAATGAGCAGTTCTTC
>TRBJ2-3|TRBD2|few|TRBV7-9
CASSSTSGRHTQYF
TGTGCCAGCAGCTCGACTAGCGGGAGACATACGCAGTATTTT
>TRBJ2-5|TRBD2|few|TRBV13
CASSPSGGPQETQYF
TGTGCCAGCAGCCCCAGCGGGGGCCCCCAAGAGACCCAGTACTTC
>TRBJ2-2|NA|few|TRBV7-6
CASSLPASGAGTGELFF
TGTGCCAGCAGCTTACCAGCATCAGGGGCCGGCACCGGGGAGCTGTTTTTT